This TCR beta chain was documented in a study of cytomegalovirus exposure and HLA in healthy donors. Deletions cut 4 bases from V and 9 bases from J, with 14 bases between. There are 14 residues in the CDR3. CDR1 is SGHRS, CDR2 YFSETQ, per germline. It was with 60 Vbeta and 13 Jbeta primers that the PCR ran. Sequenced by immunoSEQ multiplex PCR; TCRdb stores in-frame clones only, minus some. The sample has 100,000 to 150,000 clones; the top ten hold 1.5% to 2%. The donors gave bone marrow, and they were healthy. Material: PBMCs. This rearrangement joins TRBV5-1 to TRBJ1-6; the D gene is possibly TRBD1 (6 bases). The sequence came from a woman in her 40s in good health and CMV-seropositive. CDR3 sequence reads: CASSKDSLASPLHF. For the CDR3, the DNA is TGCGCCAGCAGCAAGGACAGTCTAGCTTCACCCCTCCACTTT.